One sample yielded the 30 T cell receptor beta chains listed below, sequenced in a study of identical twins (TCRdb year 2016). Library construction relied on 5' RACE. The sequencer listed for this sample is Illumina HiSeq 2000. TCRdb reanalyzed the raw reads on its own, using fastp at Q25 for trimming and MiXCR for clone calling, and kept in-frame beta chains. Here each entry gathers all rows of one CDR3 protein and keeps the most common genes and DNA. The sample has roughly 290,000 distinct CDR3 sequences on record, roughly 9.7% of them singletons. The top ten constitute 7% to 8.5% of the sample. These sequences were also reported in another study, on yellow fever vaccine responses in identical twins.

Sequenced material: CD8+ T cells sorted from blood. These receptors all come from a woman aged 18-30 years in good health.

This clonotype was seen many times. CDR3 region: CSARKTATYEQYF. In nucleotides, the CDR3 is TGCAGTGCTAGAAAAACAGCTACCTACGAGCAGTACTTC. V is TRBV20-1 and J is TRBJ2-7, with unresolved D. In germline, CDR1 is DFQATT, CDR2 SNEGSKA (reference sequence). The V gene lost 2 bases and the J gene lost 2 bases, with 10 bases spanning the gap. This CDR3 is built from 13 residues.

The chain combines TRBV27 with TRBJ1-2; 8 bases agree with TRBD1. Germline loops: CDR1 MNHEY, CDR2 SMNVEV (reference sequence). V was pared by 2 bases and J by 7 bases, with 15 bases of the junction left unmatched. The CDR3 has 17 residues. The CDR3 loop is CASSLMVGTGGGGGYTF. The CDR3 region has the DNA TGTGCCAGCAGTTTAATGGTTGGTACAGGGGGTGGAGGTGGCTACACCTTC.

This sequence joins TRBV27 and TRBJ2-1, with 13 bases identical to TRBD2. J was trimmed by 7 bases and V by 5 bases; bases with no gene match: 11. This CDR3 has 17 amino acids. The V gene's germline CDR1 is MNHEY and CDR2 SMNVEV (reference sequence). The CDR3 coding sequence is TGTGCCAGCAGTGTACTAGCGGGAGGGCCAGGTCATAATGAGCAGTTCTTC. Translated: CASSVLAGGPGHNEQFF.

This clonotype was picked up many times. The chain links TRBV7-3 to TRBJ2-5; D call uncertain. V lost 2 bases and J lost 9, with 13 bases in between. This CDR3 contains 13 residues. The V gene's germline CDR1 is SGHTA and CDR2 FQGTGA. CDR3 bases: TGTGCCAGCAGCTTAGCCCCCGGGTGGGCCCAGTACTTC. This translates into CASSLAPGWAQYF.

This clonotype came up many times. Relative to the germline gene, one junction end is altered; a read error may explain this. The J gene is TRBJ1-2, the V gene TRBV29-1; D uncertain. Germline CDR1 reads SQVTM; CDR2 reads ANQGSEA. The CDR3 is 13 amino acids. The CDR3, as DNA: TGCAGCGTTCAAGAGATAGCTAACTATGGCTACACCTTC. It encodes CSVQEIANYGYTF.

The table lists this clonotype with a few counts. CDR3 coding DNA: TGCAGTGGACAGAAAACTGAAGCTTTCTTT. This codes for CSGQKTEAFF. The chain combines TRBV20-1 with TRBJ1-1, with a tentative D call TRBD1 (5 bases). Germline V gene data show CDR1 as DFQATT and CDR2 as SNEGSKA (reference sequence). Trimming removed 7 bases at V and 5 bases at J, with 8 bases between. The CDR3 is made up of 10 amino acids.

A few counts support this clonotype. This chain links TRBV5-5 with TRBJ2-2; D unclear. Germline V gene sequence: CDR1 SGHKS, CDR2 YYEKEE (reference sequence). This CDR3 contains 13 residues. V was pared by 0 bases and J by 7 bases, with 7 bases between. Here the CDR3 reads CASSLGSGGELFF. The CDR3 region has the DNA TGTGCCAGCAGCTTGGGTTCAGGCGGGGAGCTGTTTTTT.

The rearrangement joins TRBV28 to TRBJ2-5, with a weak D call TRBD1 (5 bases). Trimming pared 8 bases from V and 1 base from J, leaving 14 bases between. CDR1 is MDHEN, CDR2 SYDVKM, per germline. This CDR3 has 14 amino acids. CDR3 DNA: TGTGCCAGCCAACAGGAGAAAATCCAAGAGACCCAGTACTTC. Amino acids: CASQQEKIQETQYF.

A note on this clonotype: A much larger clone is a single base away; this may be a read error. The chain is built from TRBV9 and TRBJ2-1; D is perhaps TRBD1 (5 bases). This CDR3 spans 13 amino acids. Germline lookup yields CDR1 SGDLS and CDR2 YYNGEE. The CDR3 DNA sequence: TGTGCCAGCAGGACCAGGGATAACAATGAGCAGCTCTTC. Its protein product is CASRTRDNNEQLF.

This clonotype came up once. The DNA for the CDR3 is TGTGCCTCCACCCCTGGGACAGGGGGTAAGTACGAGCAGTACTTC. It yields the protein CASTPGTGGKYEQYF. The V and J genes are TRBV19 and TRBJ2-7, with 11 bases lining up with TRBD1. This CDR3 spans 15 amino acids. The trim removed 11 bases at V and 4 bases at J, leaving 13 bases unmatched. Germline V CDR1 and CDR2: LNHDA, SQIVND (reference sequence). Drawing the rest from reference TRBV19 and TRBJ2-7, the complete variable domain is DGGITQSPKYLFRKEGQNVTLSCEQNLNHDAMYWYRQDPGQGLRLIYYSQIVNDFQKGDIAEGYSVSREKKESFPLTVTSAQKNPTAFYLCASTPGTGGKYEQYFGPGTRLTVT.

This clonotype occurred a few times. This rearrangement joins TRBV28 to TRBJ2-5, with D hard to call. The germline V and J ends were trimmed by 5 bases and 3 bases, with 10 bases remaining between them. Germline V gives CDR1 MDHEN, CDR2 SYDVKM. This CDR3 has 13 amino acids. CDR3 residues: CASSTVVKETQYF. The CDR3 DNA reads TGTGCCAGCAGTACGGTAGTTAAAGAGACCCAGTACTTC.

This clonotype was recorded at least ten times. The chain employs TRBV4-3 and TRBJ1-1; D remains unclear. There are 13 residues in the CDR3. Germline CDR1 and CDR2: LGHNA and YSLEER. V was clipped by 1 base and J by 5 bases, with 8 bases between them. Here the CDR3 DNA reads TGCGCCAGCAGCCAAGCAAGAGGGACTGAAGCTTTCTTT. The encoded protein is CASSQARGTEAFF.

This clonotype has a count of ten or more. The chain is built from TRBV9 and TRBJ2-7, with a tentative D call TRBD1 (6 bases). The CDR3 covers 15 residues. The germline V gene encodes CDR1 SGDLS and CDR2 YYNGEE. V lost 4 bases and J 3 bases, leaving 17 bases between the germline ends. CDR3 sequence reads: CASSPTGGDGYEQYF. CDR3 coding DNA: TGTGCCAGCAGCCCTACTGGGGGCGACGGCTACGAGCAGTACTTC.

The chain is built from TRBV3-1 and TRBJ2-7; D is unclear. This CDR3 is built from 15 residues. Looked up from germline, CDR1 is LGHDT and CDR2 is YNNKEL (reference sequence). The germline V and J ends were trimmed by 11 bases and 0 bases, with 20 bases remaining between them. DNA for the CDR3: TGTGCCTGCTGCCAGCTTCACGGAAGCTCCTACGAGCAGTACTTC. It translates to CACCQLHGSSYEQYF.

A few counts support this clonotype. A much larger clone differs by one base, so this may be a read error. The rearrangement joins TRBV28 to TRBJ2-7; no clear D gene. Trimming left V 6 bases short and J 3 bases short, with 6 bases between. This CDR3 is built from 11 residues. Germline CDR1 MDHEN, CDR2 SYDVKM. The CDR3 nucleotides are TGTGCCAGCAGCCAATACTACGAGCAGTACTTC. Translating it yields CASSQYYEQYF.

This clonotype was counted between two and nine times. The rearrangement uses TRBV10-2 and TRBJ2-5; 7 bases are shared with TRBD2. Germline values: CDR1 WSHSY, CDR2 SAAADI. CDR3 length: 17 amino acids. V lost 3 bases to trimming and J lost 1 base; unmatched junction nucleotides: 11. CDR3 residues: CASSDYPPGTTQETQYF. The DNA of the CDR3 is TGCGCCAGCAGTGATTATCCCCCCGGGACTACCCAAGAGACCCAGTACTTC.

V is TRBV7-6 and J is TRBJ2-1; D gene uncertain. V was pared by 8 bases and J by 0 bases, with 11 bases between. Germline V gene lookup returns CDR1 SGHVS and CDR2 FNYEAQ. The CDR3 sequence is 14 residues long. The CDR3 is CASGDRSSYNEQFF. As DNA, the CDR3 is TGTGCCAGCGGGGATCGGAGCTCCTACAATGAGCAGTTCTTC.

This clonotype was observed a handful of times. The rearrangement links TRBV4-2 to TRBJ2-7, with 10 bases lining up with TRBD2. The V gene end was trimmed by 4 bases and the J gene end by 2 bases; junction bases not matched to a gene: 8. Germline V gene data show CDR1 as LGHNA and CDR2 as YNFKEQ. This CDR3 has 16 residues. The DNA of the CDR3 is TGTGCCAGCAGCCCGCAGAGCGGGGGGGCCACCTACGAGCAGTACTTC. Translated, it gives CASSPQSGGATYEQYF.

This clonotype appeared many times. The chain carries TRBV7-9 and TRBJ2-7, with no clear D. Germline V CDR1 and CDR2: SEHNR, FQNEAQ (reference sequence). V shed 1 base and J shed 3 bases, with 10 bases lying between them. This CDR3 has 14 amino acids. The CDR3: CASSLVGGNYEQYF. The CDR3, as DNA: TGTGCCAGCAGCTTAGTGGGTGGCAACTACGAGCAGTACTTC.

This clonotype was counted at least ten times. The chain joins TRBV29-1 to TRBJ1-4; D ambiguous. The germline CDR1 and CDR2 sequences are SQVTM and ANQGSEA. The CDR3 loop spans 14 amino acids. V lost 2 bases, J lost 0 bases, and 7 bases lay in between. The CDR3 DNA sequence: TGCAGCGTTGAAAGATTTGCAACTAATGAAAAACTGTTTTTT. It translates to CSVERFATNEKLFF.

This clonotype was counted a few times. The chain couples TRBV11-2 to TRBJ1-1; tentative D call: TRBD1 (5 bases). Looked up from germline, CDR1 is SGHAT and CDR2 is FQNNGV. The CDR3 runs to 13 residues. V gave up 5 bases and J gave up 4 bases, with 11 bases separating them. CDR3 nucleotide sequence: TGTGCCAGCAGCCGGGAGGGGAGCACTGAAGCTTTCTTT. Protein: CASSREGSTEAFF. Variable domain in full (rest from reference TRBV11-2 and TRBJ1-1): EAGVAQSPRYKIIEKRQSVAFWCNPISGHATLYWYQQILGQGPKLLIQFQNNGVVDDSQLPKDRFSAERLKGVDSTLKIQPAKLEDSAVYLCASSREGSTEAFFGQGTRLTVV.

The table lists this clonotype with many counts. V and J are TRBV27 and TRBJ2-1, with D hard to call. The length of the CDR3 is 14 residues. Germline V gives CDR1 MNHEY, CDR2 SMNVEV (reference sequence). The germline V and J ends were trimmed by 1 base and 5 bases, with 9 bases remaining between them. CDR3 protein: CASSLFPGNNEQFF. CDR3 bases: TGTGCCAGCAGTTTATTCCCAGGAAACAATGAGCAGTTCTTC.

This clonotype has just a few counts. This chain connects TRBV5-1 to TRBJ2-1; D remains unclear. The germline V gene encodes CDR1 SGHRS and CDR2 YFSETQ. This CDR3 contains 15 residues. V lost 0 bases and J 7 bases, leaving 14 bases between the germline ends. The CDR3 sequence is CASSLGGILGNEQFF. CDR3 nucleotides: TGCGCCAGCAGCTTGGGGGGTATTTTGGGAAATGAGCAGTTCTTC.

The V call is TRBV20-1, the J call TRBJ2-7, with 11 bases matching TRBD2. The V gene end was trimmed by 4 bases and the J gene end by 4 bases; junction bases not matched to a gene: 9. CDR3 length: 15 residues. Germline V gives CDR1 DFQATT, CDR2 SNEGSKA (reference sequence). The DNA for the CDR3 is TGCAGTGCTAAGGGTTTTAGCGGGAGGGAGTACGAGCAGTACTTC. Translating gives CSAKGFSGREYEQYF.

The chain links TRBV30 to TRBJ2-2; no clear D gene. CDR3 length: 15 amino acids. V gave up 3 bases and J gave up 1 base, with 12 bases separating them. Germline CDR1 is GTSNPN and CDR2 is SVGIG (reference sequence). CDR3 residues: CAWRDVRKNTGELFF. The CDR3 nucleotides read TGTGCCTGGAGGGACGTTCGCAAGAACACCGGGGAGCTGTTTTTT.

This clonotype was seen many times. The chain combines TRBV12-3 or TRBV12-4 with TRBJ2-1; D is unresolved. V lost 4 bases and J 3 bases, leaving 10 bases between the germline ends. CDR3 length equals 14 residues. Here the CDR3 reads CASSSDHSYNEQFF. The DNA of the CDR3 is TGTGCCAGCAGTTCCGACCACAGCTACAATGAGCAGTTCTTC.

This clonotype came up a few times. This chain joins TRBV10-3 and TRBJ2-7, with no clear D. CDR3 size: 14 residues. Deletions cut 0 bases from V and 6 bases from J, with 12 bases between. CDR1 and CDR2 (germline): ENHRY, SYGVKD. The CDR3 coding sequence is TGTGCCATCAGTGAGTCGCCCGAGGTATCCGAGCAGTACTTC. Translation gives CAISESPEVSEQYF.

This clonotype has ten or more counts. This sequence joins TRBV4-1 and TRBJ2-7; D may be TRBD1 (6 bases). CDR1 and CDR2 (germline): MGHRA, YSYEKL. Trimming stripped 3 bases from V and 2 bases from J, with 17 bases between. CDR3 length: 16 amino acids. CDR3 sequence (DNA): TGCGCCAGCAGCCAGCTTGAACAGGGCTACACCTACGAGCAGTACTTC. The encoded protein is CASSQLEQGYTYEQYF.

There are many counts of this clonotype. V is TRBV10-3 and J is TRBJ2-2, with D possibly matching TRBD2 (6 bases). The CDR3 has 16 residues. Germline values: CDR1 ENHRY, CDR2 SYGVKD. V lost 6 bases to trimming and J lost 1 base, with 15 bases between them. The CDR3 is CAISPLGGENTGELFF. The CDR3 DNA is TGTGCCATCAGCCCCCTGGGGGGAGAGAACACCGGGGAGCTGTTTTTT.

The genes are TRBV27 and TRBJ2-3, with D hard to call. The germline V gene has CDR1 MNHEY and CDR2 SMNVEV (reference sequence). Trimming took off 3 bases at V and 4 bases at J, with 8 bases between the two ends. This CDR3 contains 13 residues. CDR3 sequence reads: CASSFVLADTQYF. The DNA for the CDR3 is TGTGCCAGCAGTTTCGTGTTAGCAGATACGCAGTATTTT.